The 6 T cell receptor beta chains below were found in one sample sequenced in a study of T cell responses to AZD1222 COVID-19 vaccine. Assay: immunoSEQ multiplex PCR; the TCRdb copy retains only in-frame clones and omits some. The sample lists approximately 190,000 clones; around nine tenths were seen once. This sample comprised peripheral blood, obtained 28 days after the second dose of the MenACWY control vaccine. These receptors all come from an adult who received the MenACWY meningococcal vaccine as a control.

V and J are TRBV19 and TRBJ2-1; D is ambiguous. The V and J ends lost 4 bases and 6 bases respectively, with 16 bases between them. CDR1 LNHDA and CDR2 SQIVND come from the germline V gene (reference sequence). The CDR3 has 15 residues. The CDR3 DNA sequence: TGTGCCAGTAGTAATTCCGGGCCCAAGGCCAATGAGCAGTTCTTC. It codes for CASSNSGPKANEQFF.

The rearrangement joins TRBV30 to TRBJ1-2, with a weak D call TRBD1 (6 bases). Germline V lookup: CDR1 GTSNPN, CDR2 SVGIG (reference sequence). The CDR3 consists of 15 residues. Trimming left V 2 bases short and J 4 bases short, with 17 bases between. The DNA for the CDR3 is TGTGCCTGGAGTCCAACCGGGTGGACAGCCTATGGCTACACCTTC. Translation: CAWSPTGWTAYGYTF.

This chain uses TRBV24-1 with TRBJ2-7; possibly TRBD1 for D (5 bases). The V end was cut by 3 bases, the J end by 7 bases, with 9 bases between. This CDR3 has 12 residues. CDR1 and CDR2 from the germline V gene are KGHDR and SFDVKD. The CDR3 here is CATSDPGKEQYF. CDR3 DNA: TGTGCCACCAGTGATCCAGGGAAGGAGCAGTACTTC.

The CDR3: CASSPPPPGARGYTF. The DNA of the CDR3 is TGTGCCAGCAGTCCCCCGCCCCCAGGGGCTCGAGGCTACACCTTC. The chain has TRBV6-2 or TRBV6-3 and TRBJ1-2; D possibly corresponds to TRBD1 (6 bases). V was pared by 5 bases and J by 8 bases, with 21 bases between. The CDR3 covers 15 residues. From germline, CDR1 is MNHEY and CDR2 SVGEGT.

CDR3 DNA: TGTGCCAGCAGCCGAGGGCGGGAGGTAAGCGATGAGCAGTTCTTC. Amino acids: CASSRGREVSDEQFF. V and J are TRBV6-5 and TRBJ2-1; 8 bases align to TRBD2. V lost 6 bases, J lost 8 bases, and 12 bases stayed unmatched. Germline V gene lookup returns CDR1 MNHEY and CDR2 SVGAGI. The CDR3 is made up of 15 amino acids.

The gene calls are TRBV5-6 and TRBJ1-6; TRBD1 matches at 11 bases. This CDR3 region has 16 residues. V lost 1 base and J lost 7; bases outside the gene matches: 4. Per germline, CDR1 SGHDT and CDR2 YYEEEE. CDR3 protein: CASSLLGQGGNSPLHF. The CDR3 DNA follows: TGTGCCAGCAGCTTGCTGGGACAGGGGGGAAATTCACCCCTCCACTTT.